This record covers a single TCR beta chain. The record originates from a study of shared clonotypes between healthy human individuals. On the study more broadly: There were three CD4 naive, three CD4 memory, two CD8 naive and one CD8 memory plates per donor.

Profiled with immunoSEQ multiplex PCR; TCRdb holds only in-frame clones, not every one. Of about 2 million clones in the sample, roughly 95% were seen once. It was CD45RO-negative cells, positively selected for CCR7, that made up naive CD8 cells, with terminally differentiated effector memory CD45RA+ cells excluded. Germline V gene lookup returns CDR1 SEHNR and CDR2 FQNEAQ (reference sequence). The V and J ends lost 5 bases and 3 bases, in that order; junction bases with no gene match: 6. CDR3 length: 15 amino acids. This chain uses TRBV7-9 with TRBJ2-3; TRBD2 agrees at 9 bases. This TCR was sampled from a man aged 18 to 30 in good health. Material: naive CD8+ T cells sorted from blood. CDR3 nucleotide sequence: TGTGCCAGCAGCCCCAGCAGCGGGGGGACAGATACGCAGTATTTT. Protein sequence: CASSPSSGGTDTQYF.